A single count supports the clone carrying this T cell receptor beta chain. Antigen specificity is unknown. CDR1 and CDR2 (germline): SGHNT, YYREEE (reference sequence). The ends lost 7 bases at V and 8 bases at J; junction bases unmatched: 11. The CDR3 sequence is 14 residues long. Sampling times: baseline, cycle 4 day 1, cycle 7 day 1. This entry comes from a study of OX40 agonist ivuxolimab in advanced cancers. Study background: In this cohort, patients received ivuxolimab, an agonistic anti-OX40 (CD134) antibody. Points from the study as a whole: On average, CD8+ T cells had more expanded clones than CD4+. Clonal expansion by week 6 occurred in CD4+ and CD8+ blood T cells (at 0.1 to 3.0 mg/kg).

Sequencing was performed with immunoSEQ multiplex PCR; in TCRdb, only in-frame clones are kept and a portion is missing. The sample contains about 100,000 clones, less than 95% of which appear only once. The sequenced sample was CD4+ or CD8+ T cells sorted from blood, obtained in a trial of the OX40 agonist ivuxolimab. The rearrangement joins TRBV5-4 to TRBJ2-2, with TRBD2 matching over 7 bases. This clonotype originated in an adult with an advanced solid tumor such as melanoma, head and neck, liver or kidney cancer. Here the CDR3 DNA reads TGTGCCAGCCGACTAGCAGGAGGGACGGGGGAGCTGTTTTTT. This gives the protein CASRLAGGTGELFF.